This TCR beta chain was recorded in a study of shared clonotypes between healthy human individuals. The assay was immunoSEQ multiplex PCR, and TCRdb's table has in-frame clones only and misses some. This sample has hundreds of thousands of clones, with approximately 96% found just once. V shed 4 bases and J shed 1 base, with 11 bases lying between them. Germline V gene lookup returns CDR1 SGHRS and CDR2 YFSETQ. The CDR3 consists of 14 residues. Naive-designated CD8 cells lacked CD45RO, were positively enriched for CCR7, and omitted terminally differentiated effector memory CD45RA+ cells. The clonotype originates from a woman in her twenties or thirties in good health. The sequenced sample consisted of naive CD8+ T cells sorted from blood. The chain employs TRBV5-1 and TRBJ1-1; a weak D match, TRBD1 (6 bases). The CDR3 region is CASSPQGPNTEAFF. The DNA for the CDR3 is TGCGCCAGCAGCCCCCAGGGGCCGAACACTGAAGCTTTCTTT.